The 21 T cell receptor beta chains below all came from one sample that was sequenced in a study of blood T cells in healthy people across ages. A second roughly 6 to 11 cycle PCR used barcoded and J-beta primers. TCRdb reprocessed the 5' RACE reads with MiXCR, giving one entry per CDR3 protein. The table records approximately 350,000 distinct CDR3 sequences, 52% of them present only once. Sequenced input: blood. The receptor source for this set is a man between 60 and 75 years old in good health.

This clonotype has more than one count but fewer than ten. In DNA, the CDR3 is TGCAGTGCCTCCGGGGGGTACCAAGAGACCCAGTACTTC. As protein: CSASGGYQETQYF. The chain employs TRBV20-1 and TRBJ2-5, with 7 bases matching TRBD2. This CDR3 is built from 13 residues. J gave up 0 bases and V 6 bases, and 4 bases lay outside the gene matches. In germline, CDR1 is DFQATT, CDR2 SNEGSKA (reference sequence).

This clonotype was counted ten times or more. CDR3 loop: CSARRLEVRETQYF. In DNA, the CDR3 is TGCAGTGCTAGACGACTAGAGGTTCGAGAGACCCAGTACTTC. This sequence joins TRBV20-1 and TRBJ2-5; TRBD2 might be the D (6 bases). Germline lookup yields CDR1 DFQATT and CDR2 SNEGSKA (reference sequence). CDR3 size: 14 residues. Deletions cut 2 bases from V and 4 bases from J, with 14 bases between.

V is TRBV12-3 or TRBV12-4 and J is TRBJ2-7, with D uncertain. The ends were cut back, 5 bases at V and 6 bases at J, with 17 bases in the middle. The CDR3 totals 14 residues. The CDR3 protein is CASSVVMDGTEQYF. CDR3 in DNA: TGTGCCAGCAGTGTAGTGATGGACGGTACCGAGCAGTACTTC.

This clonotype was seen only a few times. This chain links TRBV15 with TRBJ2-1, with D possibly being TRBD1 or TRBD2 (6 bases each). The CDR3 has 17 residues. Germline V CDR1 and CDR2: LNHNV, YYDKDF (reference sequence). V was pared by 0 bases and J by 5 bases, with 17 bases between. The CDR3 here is CATSRDLGGGVDNEQFF. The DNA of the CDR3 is TGTGCCACCAGCAGAGATCTGGGGGGCGGAGTGGACAATGAGCAGTTCTTC. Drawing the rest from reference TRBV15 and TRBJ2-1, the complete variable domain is DAMVIQNPRYQVTQFGKPVTLSCSQTLNHNVMYWYQQKSSQAPKLLFHYYDKDFNNEADTPDNFQSRRPNTSFCFLDIRSPGLGDTAMYLCATSRDLGGGVDNEQFFGPGTRLTVL.

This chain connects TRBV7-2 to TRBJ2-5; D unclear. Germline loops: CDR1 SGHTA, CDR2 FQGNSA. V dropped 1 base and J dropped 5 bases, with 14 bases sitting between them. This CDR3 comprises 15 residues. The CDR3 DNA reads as TGTGCCAGCAGCTTAGGGCCCTGGGGAATGGAGACCCAGTACTTC. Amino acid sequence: CASSLGPWGMETQYF.

The chain's CDR3 is CASSYRQGAGYNQPQHF. CDR3 coding DNA: TGTGCCAGCAGTTATCGACAGGGGGCTGGGTACAATCAGCCCCAGCATTTT. This chain uses TRBV6-2 or TRBV6-3 with TRBJ1-5; the match to TRBD1 covers 10 bases. J was trimmed by 3 bases and V by 3 bases; bases with no gene match: 8. The germline V gene has CDR1 MNHEY and CDR2 SVGEGT. CDR3 size: 17 residues.

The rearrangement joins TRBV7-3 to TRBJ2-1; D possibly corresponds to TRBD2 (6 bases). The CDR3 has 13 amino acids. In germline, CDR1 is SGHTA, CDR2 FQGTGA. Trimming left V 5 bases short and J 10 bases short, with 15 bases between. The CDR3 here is CASSSGRAREQFF. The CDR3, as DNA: TGTGCCAGCAGCAGCGGGCGGGCGCGCGAGCAGTTCTTC.

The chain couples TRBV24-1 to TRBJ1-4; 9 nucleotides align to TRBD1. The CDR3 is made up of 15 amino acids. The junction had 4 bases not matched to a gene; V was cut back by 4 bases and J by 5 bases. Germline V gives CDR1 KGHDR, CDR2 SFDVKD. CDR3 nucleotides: TGTGCCACCAGTGACTCTGGACAGGGGAATGAAAAACTGTTTTTT. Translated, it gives CATSDSGQGNEKLFF.

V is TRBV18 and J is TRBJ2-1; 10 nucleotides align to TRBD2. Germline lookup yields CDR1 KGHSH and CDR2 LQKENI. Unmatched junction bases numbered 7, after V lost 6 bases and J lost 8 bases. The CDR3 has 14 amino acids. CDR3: CASSGLAGEDEQFF. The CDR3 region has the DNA TGTGCCAGCTCTGGGCTAGCGGGAGAGGATGAGCAGTTCTTC.

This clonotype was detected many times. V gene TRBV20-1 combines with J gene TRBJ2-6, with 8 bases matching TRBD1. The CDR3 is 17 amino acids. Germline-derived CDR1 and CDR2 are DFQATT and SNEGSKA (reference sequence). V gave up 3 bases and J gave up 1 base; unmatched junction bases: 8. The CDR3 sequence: CSASGRGQRSGANVLTF. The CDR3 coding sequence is TGCAGTGCTAGTGGCAGGGGGCAAAGATCTGGGGCCAACGTCCTGACTTTC.

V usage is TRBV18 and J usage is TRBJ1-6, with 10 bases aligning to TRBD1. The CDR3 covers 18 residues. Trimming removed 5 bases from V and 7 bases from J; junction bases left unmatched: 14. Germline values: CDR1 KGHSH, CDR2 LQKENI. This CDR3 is CASSAAVLSDRGNSPLHF. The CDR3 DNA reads TGTGCCAGCTCAGCAGCCGTACTCTCGGACAGGGGGAATTCACCCCTCCACTTT.

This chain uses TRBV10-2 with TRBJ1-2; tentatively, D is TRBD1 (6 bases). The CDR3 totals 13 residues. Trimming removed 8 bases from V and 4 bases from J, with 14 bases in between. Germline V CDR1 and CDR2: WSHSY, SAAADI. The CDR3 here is CASGEGGLYGYTF. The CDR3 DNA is TGCGCCAGCGGGGAGGGGGGACTCTATGGCTACACCTTC.

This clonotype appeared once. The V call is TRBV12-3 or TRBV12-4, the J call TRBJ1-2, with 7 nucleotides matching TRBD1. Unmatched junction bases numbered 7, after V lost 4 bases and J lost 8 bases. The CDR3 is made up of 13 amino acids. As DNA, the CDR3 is TGTGCCAGCAGTTATAGACAGGGTTACGGCTACACCTTC. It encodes CASSYRQGYGYTF.

The CDR3 DNA is TGTGCCACCAGTGATTACGGCGCGGGGGGCTACAATGAGCAGTTCTTC. This codes for CATSDYGAGGYNEQFF. The V call is TRBV24-1, the J call TRBJ2-1; TRBD2 matches 8 bases. The CDR3 runs 16 residues. After removal of 2 bases from V and 3 bases from J, the junction contained 5 bases not matched to a gene. Germline-derived CDR1 and CDR2 are KGHDR and SFDVKD.

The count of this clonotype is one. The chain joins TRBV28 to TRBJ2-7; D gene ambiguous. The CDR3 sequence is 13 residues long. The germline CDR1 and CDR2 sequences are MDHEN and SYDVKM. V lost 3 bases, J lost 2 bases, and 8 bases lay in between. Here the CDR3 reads CASSFGRPYEQYF. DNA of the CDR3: TGTGCCAGCAGTTTTGGCAGACCCTACGAGCAGTACTTC.

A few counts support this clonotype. This chain's CDR3 is CASRRELRGAKNIQYF. Here the CDR3 DNA reads TGTGCCAGCAGGCGGGAGTTACGGGGGGCCAAAAACATTCAGTACTTC. V gene TRBV21-1 combines with J gene TRBJ2-4; the table assigns TRBD2, which was not confirmed against the DNA. TRBV21-1 has pseudogene status. CDR3 length equals 16 residues.

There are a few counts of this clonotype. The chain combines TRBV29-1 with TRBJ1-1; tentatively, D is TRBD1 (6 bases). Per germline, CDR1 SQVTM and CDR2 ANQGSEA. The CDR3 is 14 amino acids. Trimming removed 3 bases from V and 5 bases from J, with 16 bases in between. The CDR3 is CSVDPVGGLTEAFF. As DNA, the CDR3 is TGCAGCGTTGACCCAGTAGGGGGTTTGACTGAAGCTTTCTTT.

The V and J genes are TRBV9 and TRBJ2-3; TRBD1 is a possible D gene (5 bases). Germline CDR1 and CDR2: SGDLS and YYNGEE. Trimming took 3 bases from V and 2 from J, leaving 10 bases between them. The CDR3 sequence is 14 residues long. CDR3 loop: CASSAQTATDTQYF. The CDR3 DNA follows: TGTGCCAGCAGCGCCCAGACAGCCACAGATACGCAGTATTTT.

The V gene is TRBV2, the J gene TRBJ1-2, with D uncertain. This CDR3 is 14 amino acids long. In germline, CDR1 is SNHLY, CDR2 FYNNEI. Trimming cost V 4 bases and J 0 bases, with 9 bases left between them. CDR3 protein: CASSGRRANYGYTF. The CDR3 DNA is TGTGCCAGCAGTGGAAGGCGAGCTAACTATGGCTACACCTTC. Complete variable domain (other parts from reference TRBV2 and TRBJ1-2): EPEVTQTPSHQVTQMGQEVILRCVPISNHLYFYWYRQILGQKVEFLVSFYNNEISEKSEIFDDQFSVERPDGSNFTLKIRSTKLEDSAMYFCASSGRRANYGYTFGSGTRLTVV.

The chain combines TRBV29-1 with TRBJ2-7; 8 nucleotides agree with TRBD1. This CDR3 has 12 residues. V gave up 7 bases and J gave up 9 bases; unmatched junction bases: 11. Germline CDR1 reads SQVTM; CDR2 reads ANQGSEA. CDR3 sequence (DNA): TGCAGCGCAGGACAGGGCCGCACGAGGCAGTACTTC. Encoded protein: CSAGQGRTRQYF.

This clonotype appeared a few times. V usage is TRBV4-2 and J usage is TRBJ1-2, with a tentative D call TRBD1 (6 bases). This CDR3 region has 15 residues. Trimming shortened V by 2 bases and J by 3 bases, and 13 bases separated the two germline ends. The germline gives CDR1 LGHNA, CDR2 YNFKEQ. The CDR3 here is CASSQPGGADYGYTF. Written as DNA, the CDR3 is TGTGCCAGCAGCCAACCGGGGGGCGCGGACTATGGCTACACCTTC.